The text below deals with one T cell receptor (beta chain). Its antigen is as yet unknown. The CDR3 extends over 14 amino acids. Trimming pared 4 bases from V and 0 bases from J, leaving 8 bases between. CDR1 and CDR2 from the germline V gene are SGDLS and YYNGEE. The data were taken from a study of cytomegalovirus exposure and HLA in healthy donors. Across the study: Counted in an early data release were about 85 million unique TCRs from HLA-typed donors.

Findings of the study overall: Several top significant clusters appeared, in a later analysis, to be linked to common viral pathogens. There were reportedly fewer N-insertions in an Asian-associated ancestry cluster than the roughly 670-donor mean, in a later analysis.

60 Vbeta and 13 Jbeta primers were used in PCR. Sequencing was performed with immunoSEQ multiplex PCR; in TCRdb, only in-frame clones are kept and a portion is missing. Of just over 200,000 clones in the sample, 70% were seen once. There were likely unrecorded immune exposures, though donors were nominally healthy when sampled. This receptor was identified in a man aged 35-49 years in good health and CMV-seropositive. The specimen was PBMCs. This chain joins TRBV9 and TRBJ1-3; D gene uncertain. The CDR3 spells CASSPLGSGNTIYF. DNA of the CDR3: TGTGCCAGCAGCCCCCTAGGCTCTGGAAACACCATATATTTT.